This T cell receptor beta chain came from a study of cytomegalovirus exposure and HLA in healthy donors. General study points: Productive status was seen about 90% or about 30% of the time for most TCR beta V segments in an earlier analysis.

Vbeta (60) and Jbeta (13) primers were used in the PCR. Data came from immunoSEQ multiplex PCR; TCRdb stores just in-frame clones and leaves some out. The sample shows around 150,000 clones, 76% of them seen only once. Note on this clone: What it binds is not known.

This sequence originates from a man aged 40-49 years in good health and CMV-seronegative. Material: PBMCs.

DNA for the CDR3: TGTGCCAGCAGCATTCAGGGAGGATACGAGCAGTACTTC. Translation: CASSIQGGYEQYF. The chain has TRBV7-2 and TRBJ2-7, with D possibly matching TRBD2 (6 bases). Germline V gene lookup returns CDR1 SGHTA and CDR2 FQGNSA. This CDR3 contains 13 residues. V was pared by 5 bases and J by 4 bases, with 12 bases between.